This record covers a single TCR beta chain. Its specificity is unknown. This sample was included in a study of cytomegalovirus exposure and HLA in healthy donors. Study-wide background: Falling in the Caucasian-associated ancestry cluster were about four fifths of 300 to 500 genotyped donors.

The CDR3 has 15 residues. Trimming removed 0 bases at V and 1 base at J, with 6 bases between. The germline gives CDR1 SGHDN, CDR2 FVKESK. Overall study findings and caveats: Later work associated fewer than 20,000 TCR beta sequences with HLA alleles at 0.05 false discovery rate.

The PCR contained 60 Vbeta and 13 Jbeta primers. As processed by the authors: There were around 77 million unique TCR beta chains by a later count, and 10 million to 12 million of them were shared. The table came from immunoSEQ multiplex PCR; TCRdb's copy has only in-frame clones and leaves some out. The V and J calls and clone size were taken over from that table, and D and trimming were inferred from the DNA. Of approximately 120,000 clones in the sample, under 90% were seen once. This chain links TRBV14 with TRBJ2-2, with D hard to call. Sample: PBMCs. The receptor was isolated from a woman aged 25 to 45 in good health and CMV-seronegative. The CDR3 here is CASSQDSGNTGELFF. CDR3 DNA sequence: TGTGCCAGCAGCCAAGACTCCGGGAACACCGGGGAGCTGTTTTTT.